A selection of T cell receptor beta chains follows, all from one sample in a study of blood T cell repertoires in COVID-19. The assay was immunoSEQ multiplex PCR, and TCRdb's table has in-frame clones only and misses some. The table includes about 95,000 clones, over 70% detected once. Input material: peripheral blood. These receptors came from a man at least 80 years old with active or convalescent COVID-19. Each CDR3 is given with its conserved first and last residue. The D gene is left open where the match is weak.

>TRBV7-2|NA|13
CASSTRINYGYTF
>TRBV4-1|NA|15
CASSLNGARTGELFF
>TRBV5-1|TRBD1|15
CASSQTGVRTDTQYF
>TRBV18|TRBD1|15
CASSLRDSQIETQYF
>TRBV7-3|TRBD1|15
CASSLRGQGGAEAFF
>TRBV29-1|TRBD1|12
CSGRQGSTEAFF
>TRBV7-2|TRBD1|13
CASSRQGNTEAFF
>TRBV4-1|TRBD1|16
CASSRAQGADNTEAFF
>TRBV4-1|TRBD1|14
CASSQGQGSYEQYF
>TRBV7-9|NA|15
CASSLTSGFYNEQFF
>TRBV13|NA|13
CASSLVGNYGYTF
>TRBV7-9|TRBD1|17
CASSSPTIQGRRTEAFF
>TRBV4-2|NA|17
CASRLGVPRGSGTEAFF
>TRBV27|TRBD1|15
CASSPGQGAHYGYTF
>TRBV2|NA|13
CASRRQMNTEAFF
>TRBV6-6|NA|14
CASRGGDDNYGYTF
>TRBV6-5|NA|14
CASRSGVGANVLTF
>TRBV19|NA|14
CASSTQGGPYEQYF